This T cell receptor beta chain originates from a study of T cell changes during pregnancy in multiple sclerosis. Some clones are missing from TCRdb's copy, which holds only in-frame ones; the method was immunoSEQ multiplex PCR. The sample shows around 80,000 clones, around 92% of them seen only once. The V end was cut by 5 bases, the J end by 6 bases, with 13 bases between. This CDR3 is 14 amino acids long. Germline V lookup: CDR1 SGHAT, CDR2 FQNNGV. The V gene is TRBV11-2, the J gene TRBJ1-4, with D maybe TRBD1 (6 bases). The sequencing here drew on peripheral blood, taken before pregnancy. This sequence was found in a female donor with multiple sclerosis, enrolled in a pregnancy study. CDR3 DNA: TGTGCCAGCAGCCCGGGGGCGGGGGATGAAAAACTGTTTTTT. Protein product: CASSPGAGDEKLFF.